The clone carrying this T cell receptor (beta chain) was seen just once. Its antigen is still unknown. The sample comes from a study of T cells in localized non-small cell lung cancer. Method: immunoSEQ multiplex PCR; TCRdb's copy keeps in-frame clones and lacks some. The table has about 22,000 clones, 65% to 85% seen once. Study results and limitations: For the top 100 tumor clones, a median roughly 56 also appeared in adjacent lung.

This TCR was sampled from a man aged 40 to 70 with stage I lung adenocarcinoma. Sequences were derived from peripheral blood, sampled before any cancer treatment.

The CDR3 loop is CASSLQRGQETQYF. In DNA, the CDR3 is TGTGCCAGCAGCCTCCAGCGGGGGCAAGAGACCCAGTACTTC. The chain couples TRBV7-2 to TRBJ2-5, with 8 bases matching TRBD2. J lost 2 bases, V lost 5 bases, and 4 bases had no gene match. CDR1 SGHTA and CDR2 FQGNSA come from the germline V gene. The CDR3 is made up of 14 amino acids.